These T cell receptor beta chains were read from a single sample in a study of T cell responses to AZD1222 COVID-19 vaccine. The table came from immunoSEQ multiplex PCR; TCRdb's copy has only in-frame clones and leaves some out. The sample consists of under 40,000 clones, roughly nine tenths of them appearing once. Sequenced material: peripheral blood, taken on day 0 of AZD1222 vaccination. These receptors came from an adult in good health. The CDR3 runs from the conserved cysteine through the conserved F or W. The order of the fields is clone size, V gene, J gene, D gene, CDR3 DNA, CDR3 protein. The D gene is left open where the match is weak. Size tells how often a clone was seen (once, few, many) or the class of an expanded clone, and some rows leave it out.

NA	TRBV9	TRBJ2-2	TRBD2	TGTGCCAGCAGCGTCTTGACTAGCGGGGGCACCGGGGAGCTGTTTTTT	CASSVLTSGGTGELFF
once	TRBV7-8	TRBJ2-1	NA	TGTGCCAGCAGCTTAGATATTCGACGGTCTTCCTACAATGAGCAGTTCTTC	CASSLDIRRSSYNEQFF
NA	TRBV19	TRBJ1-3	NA	TGTGCCAGTAAGCCGCCCCAGGACAGAAACACCATATATTTT	CASKPPQDRNTIYF
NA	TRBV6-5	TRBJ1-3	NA	TGTGCCAGCACAGGAAGAGGGTCCGGAAACACCATATATTTT	CASTGRGSGNTIYF
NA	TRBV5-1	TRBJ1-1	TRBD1	TGCGCCAGCAGCGAAGGACAGGGAGGGTTAGCTGAAGCTTTCTTT	CASSEGQGGLAEAFF
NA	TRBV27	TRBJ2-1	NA	TGTGCCAGCAGACTAGGCCCTTCCGGGGCGAACAATGAGCAGTTCTTC	CASRLGPSGANNEQFF
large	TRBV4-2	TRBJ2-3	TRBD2	TGTGCCAGCAGCCAAGGACTAGCGGGGGCAGATACGCAGTATTTT	CASSQGLAGADTQYF
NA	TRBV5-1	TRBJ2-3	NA	TGCGCCAGCAGCTCCCGGGAGTCTGATACGCAGTATTTT	CASSSRESDTQYF
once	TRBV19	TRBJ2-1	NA	TGTGCCATTGGGACTTACAGCTCCTACAATGAGCAGTTCTTC	CAIGTYSSYNEQFF
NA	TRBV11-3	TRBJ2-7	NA	TGTGCCAGCAGCTCGAGGAACTCCTACGAGCAGTACTTC	CASSSRNSYEQYF
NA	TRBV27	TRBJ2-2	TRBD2	TGTGCCAGCGGGCTAGCGGGGACCGGGGAGCTGTTTTTT	CASGLAGTGELFF
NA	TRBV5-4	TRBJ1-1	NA	TGTGCCAGCAGCTTGGCCAGGGCCACTGAAGCTTTCTTT	CASSLARATEAFF
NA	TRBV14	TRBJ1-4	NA	TGTGCCAGCAGCCAATTTTGGGGGCGAGGTGAAAAACTGTTTTTT	CASSQFWGRGEKLFF
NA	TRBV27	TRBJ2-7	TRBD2	TGTGCCAGCCAGACTAGCGGGATCGACGAGCAGTACTTC	CASQTSGIDEQYF
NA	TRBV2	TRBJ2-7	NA	TGTGCCAGCAGTGAACCTTTAACCTACGAGCAGTACTTC	CASSEPLTYEQYF
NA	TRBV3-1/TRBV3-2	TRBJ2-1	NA	TGTGCCAGCAGCCAAATCAATGAGCAGTTCTTC	CASSQINEQFF
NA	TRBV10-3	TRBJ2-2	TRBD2	TGTGCCATCAGTGAAGGAGCGGGGGGCACCGGGGAGCTGTTTTTT	CAISEGAGGTGELFF
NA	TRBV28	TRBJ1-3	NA	TGTGCCAGCAGTTCACCCGGAGGACGCTCTGGAAACACCATATATTTT	CASSSPGGRSGNTIYF
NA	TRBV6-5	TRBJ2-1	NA	TGTGCCAGCAGTTTCGGAGCGCTTTACTACAATGAGCAGTTCTTC	CASSFGALYYNEQFF
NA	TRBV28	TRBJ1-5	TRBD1	TGTGCCTCCCAGAAGCTCACAGGGGGCAATCAGCCCCAGCATTTT	CASQKLTGGNQPQHF
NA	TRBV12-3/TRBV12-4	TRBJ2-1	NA	TGTGCCAGCAGGCAAGCAAGTAATGAGCAGTTCTTC	CASRQASNEQFF